This is a list of T cell receptor beta chains from one sample in a study of blood T cell repertoires in COVID-19. Repertoires were generated with immunoSEQ multiplex PCR, while TCRdb's copy carries only in-frame clones and drops some. The sample includes tens of thousands of clones, more than 65% of them seen just once. The sample taken for sequencing was peripheral blood. These receptors were obtained from a man aged 55 to 69 with acute or convalescent COVID-19. Both conserved end residues are part of each CDR3. The D gene is left open where the match is weak. The listing skips clone size in some rows; elsewhere it reads once, few, many or a size class.

V gene: TRBV12-5; clone size: -; D gene: -; J gene: TRBJ2-2; CDR3 DNA: TGTGCTAGTGGTTCACGAGAGGTCGGGGAGCTGTTTTTT; CDR3 protein: CASGSREVGELFF
V gene: TRBV18; clone size: -; D gene: TRBD2; J gene: TRBJ2-3; CDR3 DNA: TGTGCCAGCTCACCCCGCGGGGGGGCCACGGCAGATACGCAGTATTTT; CDR3 protein: CASSPRGGATADTQYF
V gene: TRBV2; clone size: -; D gene: TRBD1; J gene: TRBJ1-5; CDR3 DNA: TGTGCCAGCAGTGACCAGGGGGCCGTTAATAGCAATCAGCCCCAGCATTTT; CDR3 protein: CASSDQGAVNSNQPQHF
V gene: TRBV2; clone size: -; D gene: -; J gene: TRBJ1-2; CDR3 DNA: TGTGCCAGCAGTGAAGCGCGGGACTATGGCTACACCTTC; CDR3 protein: CASSEARDYGYTF
V gene: TRBV7-2; clone size: -; D gene: -; J gene: TRBJ2-5; CDR3 DNA: TGTGCCAGCAGCCGCGGACAGCAAGAGACCCAGTACTTC; CDR3 protein: CASSRGQQETQYF
V gene: TRBV11-2; clone size: -; D gene: TRBD2; J gene: TRBJ2-1; CDR3 DNA: TGTGCCAGCAGCCAAAAACTAGCGGGGGACAATGAGCAGTTCTTC; CDR3 protein: CASSQKLAGDNEQFF
V gene: TRBV6-2/TRBV6-3; clone size: few; D gene: TRBD2; J gene: TRBJ2-1; CDR3 DNA: TGTGCCAGCAGTGGAGCGGGGGGGCCGGGAAGTGAGCAGTTCTTC; CDR3 protein: CASSGAGGPGSEQFF
V gene: TRBV6-5; clone size: once; D gene: -; J gene: TRBJ1-3; CDR3 DNA: TGTGCCAGCAGGACTGGACAGTTTGGAAACACCATATATTTT; CDR3 protein: CASRTGQFGNTIYF
V gene: TRBV3-1/TRBV3-2; clone size: few; D gene: -; J gene: TRBJ1-3; CDR3 DNA: TGTGCCAGCAGCGGACGGACCGGGGGTCCTGGAAACACCATATATTTT; CDR3 protein: CASSGRTGGPGNTIYF
V gene: TRBV10-2; clone size: -; D gene: -; J gene: TRBJ2-5; CDR3 DNA: TGCGCCAGCAGAGGGGGTACTAGTAGGGTCCGTACGGAGACCCAGTACTTC; CDR3 protein: CASRGGTSRVRTETQYF
V gene: TRBV6-1; clone size: -; D gene: -; J gene: TRBJ1-4; CDR3 DNA: TGTGCCAGCAGTGAAAGGGAGGTTTTCGAAAAACTGTTTTTT; CDR3 protein: CASSEREVFEKLFF
V gene: TRBV6-1; clone size: once; D gene: -; J gene: TRBJ2-1; CDR3 DNA: TGTGCCAGCAGTGAAGCGCGCCCCACGCCATCCTACAATGAGCAGTTCTTC; CDR3 protein: CASSEARPTPSYNEQFF
V gene: TRBV18; clone size: -; D gene: -; J gene: TRBJ1-2; CDR3 DNA: TGTGCCAGCTCACCACGGAGTCAAACGCCGCCCGTCTATGGCTACACCTTC; CDR3 protein: CASSPRSQTPPVYGYTF
V gene: TRBV10-1; clone size: -; D gene: TRBD1; J gene: TRBJ2-5; CDR3 DNA: TGCGCCAGCAGAGAGACAGGGCTCGCAGAGACCCAGTACTTC; CDR3 protein: CASRETGLAETQYF
V gene: TRBV18; clone size: -; D gene: -; J gene: TRBJ1-2; CDR3 DNA: TGTGCCAGCTCACCCGACAGTAAATATGGCTACACCTTC; CDR3 protein: CASSPDSKYGYTF
V gene: TRBV28; clone size: -; D gene: -; J gene: TRBJ1-2; CDR3 DNA: TGTGCCAGCACCTGGGGAGGTGGATATGGCTACACCTTC; CDR3 protein: CASTWGGGYGYTF
V gene: TRBV5-1; clone size: -; D gene: -; J gene: TRBJ1-1; CDR3 DNA: TGCGCCAGCAGACCGAGTACGGGGACTGAAGCTTTCTTT; CDR3 protein: CASRPSTGTEAFF
V gene: TRBV28; clone size: -; D gene: TRBD2; J gene: TRBJ2-1; CDR3 DNA: TGTGCCAGCACCCACTTAGCGGGGGGCTCCTACAATGAGCAGTTCTTC; CDR3 protein: CASTHLAGGSYNEQFF
V gene: TRBV6-1; clone size: -; D gene: TRBD1; J gene: TRBJ1-3; CDR3 DNA: TGTGCCAGCAGTGACACAGGGGGTACAAACACCATATATTTT; CDR3 protein: CASSDTGGTNTIYF
V gene: TRBV7-2; clone size: -; D gene: -; J gene: TRBJ1-2; CDR3 DNA: TGTGCCAGCAGCCGCGACACGAACTATGGCTACACCTTC; CDR3 protein: CASSRDTNYGYTF
V gene: TRBV4-1; clone size: once; D gene: -; J gene: TRBJ1-1; CDR3 DNA: TGCGCCAGCAGCCAAGGTTGGCCTCAAAATCAGGGTTATGGGACTGAAGCTTTCTTT; CDR3 protein: CASSQGWPQNQGYGTEAFF
V gene: TRBV4-1; clone size: -; D gene: TRBD1; J gene: TRBJ1-1; CDR3 DNA: TGCGCCAGCAGCCAAGGTGAGGGGGCGGGGATGCGGGCTGAAGCTTTCTTT; CDR3 protein: CASSQGEGAGMRAEAFF
V gene: TRBV5-1; clone size: -; D gene: TRBD1; J gene: TRBJ1-1; CDR3 DNA: TGCGCCAGCAGCTTGGACGGACAGGGGAACACTGAAGCTTTCTTT; CDR3 protein: CASSLDGQGNTEAFF
V gene: TRBV7-9; clone size: -; D gene: TRBD1; J gene: TRBJ1-3; CDR3 DNA: TGTGCCAGCAGCCTTGGGACAGGGTCTGGAAACACCATATATTTT; CDR3 protein: CASSLGTGSGNTIYF
V gene: TRBV5-5; clone size: -; D gene: -; J gene: TRBJ1-1; CDR3 DNA: TGTGCCAGCAGCAAAGGGACAATGAACACTGAAGCTTTCTTT; CDR3 protein: CASSKGTMNTEAFF
V gene: TRBV28; clone size: once; D gene: -; J gene: TRBJ1-5; CDR3 DNA: TGTGCCAGCAGTCCGTGGTTAGAGCCCCAGCATTTT; CDR3 protein: CASSPWLEPQHF
V gene: TRBV7-7; clone size: -; D gene: TRBD2; J gene: TRBJ2-1; CDR3 DNA: TGTGCCAGCAGCTTATTTGCGGGGGGGCCCAATGAGCAGTTCTTC; CDR3 protein: CASSLFAGGPNEQFF
V gene: TRBV4-3; clone size: -; D gene: TRBD1; J gene: TRBJ2-2; CDR3 DNA: TGCGCCAGCAGCCAAGGGACAGGGGTCCCTAGCGGGGAGCTGTTTTTT; CDR3 protein: CASSQGTGVPSGELFF
V gene: TRBV19; clone size: once; D gene: -; J gene: TRBJ1-4; CDR3 DNA: TGTGCCAGTAGTTTTACGAAGAGGGAAAGGAAACTGTTTTTT; CDR3 protein: CASSFTKRERKLFF
V gene: TRBV6-5; clone size: -; D gene: TRBD2; J gene: TRBJ2-1; CDR3 DNA: TGTGCCAGCAGTTCCGGGGGACTAGGGAACAATGAGCAGTTCTTC; CDR3 protein: CASSSGGLGNNEQFF
V gene: TRBV19; clone size: -; D gene: TRBD1; J gene: TRBJ1-4; CDR3 DNA: TGTGCCAGTAGTAGCCTTCCGGGACAGGGAAACGAAAAACTGTTTTTT; CDR3 protein: CASSSLPGQGNEKLFF
V gene: TRBV28; clone size: -; D gene: TRBD1; J gene: TRBJ1-1; CDR3 DNA: TGTGCCAGCAGCGTACAGGGGATTAACACTGAAGCTTTCTTT; CDR3 protein: CASSVQGINTEAFF
V gene: TRBV5-1; clone size: -; D gene: -; J gene: TRBJ1-5; CDR3 DNA: TGCGCCAGCAGCTTGGGGCCCCAAAATCAGCCCCAGCATTTT; CDR3 protein: CASSLGPQNQPQHF
V gene: TRBV5-5; clone size: -; D gene: -; J gene: TRBJ2-1; CDR3 DNA: TGTGCCAGCAGCTTGAGGGTGGGGGCCGGGATGAATGAGCAGTTCTTC; CDR3 protein: CASSLRVGAGMNEQFF
V gene: TRBV28; clone size: -; D gene: TRBD2; J gene: TRBJ2-7; CDR3 DNA: TGTGCCAGCAGTCCACCCACTAGCGGGGGGCGCGAGCAGTACTTC; CDR3 protein: CASSPPTSGGREQYF
V gene: TRBV7-2; clone size: few; D gene: -; J gene: TRBJ1-2; CDR3 DNA: TGTGCCAGCTCAGAATGGGGGGACTATGGCTACACCTTC; CDR3 protein: CASSEWGDYGYTF
V gene: TRBV7-2; clone size: -; D gene: -; J gene: TRBJ1-2; CDR3 DNA: TGTGCCAGCAGTCGTACAGGGAACTATGGCTACACCTTC; CDR3 protein: CASSRTGNYGYTF
V gene: TRBV7-8; clone size: few; D gene: TRBD1; J gene: TRBJ1-5; CDR3 DNA: TGTGCCAGCAGCTTAGTAGCCCAGGGGGATCAGCCCCAGCATTTT; CDR3 protein: CASSLVAQGDQPQHF